This is a list of T cell receptor beta chains from one sample in a study of cytomegalovirus exposure and HLA in healthy donors. Assay used: immunoSEQ multiplex PCR; TCRdb lists only in-frame clones, some missing. This table holds more than 85,000 clones, 78% found once. The specimen was PBMCs. Receptor source: a male donor in good health and CMV-seronegative. The CDR3 runs from the conserved cysteine through the conserved F or W. D genes are given only for firm matches. A row's size may be missing; if present it is once, few, many or a size class.

.	TRBD2	TRBV29-1	13	TRBJ2-1	TGCAGCGTTGATTGGGGGAGGGCTAGTGAGCAGTTCTTC	CSVDWGRASEQFF
.	TRBD2	TRBV27	15	TRBJ2-3	TGTGCCAGCAGTACCCGGACTAGGGGCACAGATACGCAGTATTTT	CASSTRTRGTDTQYF
once	TRBD1	TRBV6-1	16	TRBJ2-3	TGTGCCAGCAGTGAATTCGGGACAGGGGGCAAAGATACGCAGTATTTT	CASSEFGTGGKDTQYF
.	.	TRBV6-5	13	TRBJ1-1	TGTGCCACCGGGTGGGGGGGGGTCGGTGAAGCTTTCTTT	CATGWGGVGEAFF
.	TRBD2	TRBV19	18	TRBJ2-1	TGTGCCAGTAGTATAGGTTGGGCTAGCGGGAGTATTTACAATGAGCAGTTCTTC	CASSIGWASGSIYNEQFF
.	.	TRBV9	15	TRBJ2-2	TGTGCCAGCAGCGTTTTACAGGGGAACACCGGGGAGCTGTTTTTT	CASSVLQGNTGELFF
few	.	TRBV9	14	TRBJ2-5	TGTGCCAGCAGCGTAGCCCCAGCAGGAGAGACCCAGTACTTC	CASSVAPAGETQYF
.	.	TRBV7-3	14	TRBJ2-3	TGTGCCAGCAGCCCGACAGTTAGCACAGATACGCAGTATTTT	CASSPTVSTDTQYF
.	TRBD2	TRBV2	15	TRBJ2-3	TGTGCCAGCACACCCCTAGCGGGAGAAGAAGATACGCAGTATTTT	CASTPLAGEEDTQYF
.	.	TRBV7-2	16	TRBJ1-5	TGTGCCAGCAGCTCTAACGGGGGGGCTAGCAATCAGCCCCAGCATTTT	CASSSNGGASNQPQHF
.	.	TRBV19	15	TRBJ1-2	TGTGCCAGTAGTCCCCTCGACAGGTCTAACTATGGCTACACCTTC	CASSPLDRSNYGYTF
few	.	TRBV4-1	13	TRBJ1-1	TGCGCCAGCAGAATTTCCTCGGGACAACAAGCTTTCTTT	CASRISSGQQAFF
.	.	TRBV18	18	TRBJ1-3	TGTGCCAGCTCACCACCAGGGGGGGGCCGGTCCTCTGGAAACACCATATATTTT	CASSPPGGGRSSGNTIYF
.	TRBD2	TRBV25-1	17	TRBJ2-1	TGTGCCAGCAGTGGGCGAAAGGACGGGAGGGCCTTACATGAGCAGTTCTTC	CASSGRKDGRALHEQFF
.	.	TRBV30	13	TRBJ1-5	TGTGCCTGGAGTCGGGAAGCAAATCAGCCCCAGCATTTT	CAWSREANQPQHF
.	.	TRBV6-4	14	TRBJ2-1	TGTGCCAGCAGTCCGCTAGGGGCCTCCAATGAGCAGTTCTTC	CASSPLGASNEQFF
.	TRBD1	TRBV13	14	TRBJ2-7	TGTGCCAGCAGCTCCCGGACAGGGCGGTACGAGCAGTACTTC	CASSSRTGRYEQYF
.	.	TRBV5-4	13	TRBJ2-7	TGTGCCAGCAGCTTGGACAGGCTGGGGGAGCAGTACTTC	CASSLDRLGEQYF
.	.	TRBV14	19	TRBJ2-7	TGTGCCAGCAGCCAAGGCTCCGGGACAATTGCGGCGACCAGTGGCGAGCAGTACTTC	CASSQGSGTIAATSGEQYF
.	.	TRBV9	13	TRBJ2-1	TGTGCCAGCAGCGTCGCCGCGGTCAATGAGCAGTTCTTC	CASSVAAVNEQFF
few	.	TRBV18	15	TRBJ1-4	TGTGCCAGCTCACCAACTGTGGCAACTAATGAAAAACTGTTTTTT	CASSPTVATNEKLFF
.	TRBD2	TRBV7-2	15	TRBJ2-7	TGTGCCAGCACCGGGAGGGGGGGGCGGGGCTACGAGCAGTACTTC	CASTGRGGRGYEQYF
.	.	TRBV15	15	TRBJ2-1	TGTGCCACCAGCACGAGGGAGACGGGATCCAATGAGCAGTTCTTC	CATSTRETGSNEQFF
.	.	TRBV4-1	17	TRBJ1-3	TGCGCCAGCAGCCATACAATACCGGGTTCCTCTGGAAACACCATATATTTT	CASSHTIPGSSGNTIYF
.	TRBD2	TRBV2	14	TRBJ2-5	TGTGCCAGCAGTGAAGGGACTAGCGGGAGTCTCCAGTACTTC	CASSEGTSGSLQYF
.	TRBD2	TRBV5-4	16	TRBJ2-1	TGTGCCAGCAGCTTACGAGGGAGGGTCGCCTACAATGAGCAGTTCTTC	CASSLRGRVAYNEQFF
.	TRBD1	TRBV19	12	TRBJ2-5	TGTGCCAGTAGTCAACAGGGGAAGACCCAGTACTTC	CASSQQGKTQYF
.	TRBD1	TRBV27	14	TRBJ1-5	TGTGCCAGCAGTCCGACAGGGGGCAATCAGCCCCAGCATTTT	CASSPTGGNQPQHF
.	TRBD1	TRBV28	14	TRBJ2-7	TGTGCCAGCAGTCCGGGACAGGGGCCCTACGAGCAGTACTTC	CASSPGQGPYEQYF
few	.	TRBV7-2	14	TRBJ1-3	TGTGCCAGCAGCTTACGAGGAACTGGAAACACCATATATTTT	CASSLRGTGNTIYF
.	.	TRBV7-9	15	TRBJ2-2	TGTGCCAGCAGCTTACAGACTACGGGGACCGGGGAGCTGTTTTTT	CASSLQTTGTGELFF
.	TRBD1	TRBV5-4	13	TRBJ2-7	TGTGCCAGCAGCCCCACAGGGGACCACGAGCAGTACTTC	CASSPTGDHEQYF
.	TRBD1	TRBV15	15	TRBJ1-1	TGTGCCACCAGCAGAGACAGGGGGCCCGGCACTGAAGCTTTCTTT	CATSRDRGPGTEAFF
.	.	TRBV11-2	15	TRBJ2-7	TGTGCCAGCAGCTTAGTAGTACGGAGCTCCTACGAGCAGTACTTC	CASSLVVRSSYEQYF
few	.	TRBV28	13	TRBJ2-3	TGTGCCAGCGGACAAGAGAGCACAGATACGCAGTATTTT	CASGQESTDTQYF
.	.	TRBV11-2	13	TRBJ2-7	TGTGCCAGCAGCTTAGGTAGCAGCTACGAGCAGTACTTC	CASSLGSSYEQYF
.	TRBD1	TRBV19	15	TRBJ2-7	TGTGCCAGTAGTCGCCCGGACAGGGGGATCTACGAGCAGTACTTC	CASSRPDRGIYEQYF
.	TRBD1	TRBV2	15	TRBJ2-7	TGTGCCAGCAGTACCGGGGACAGGGTGAGGTACGAGCAGTACTTC	CASSTGDRVRYEQYF
once	TRBD2	TRBV9	15	TRBJ2-7	TGTGCCAGCAGCCCCAGACTAGCTGGGACCTACGAGCAGTACTTC	CASSPRLAGTYEQYF
.	.	TRBV10-3	12	TRBJ1-5	TGTGCCATCAGTGCCGACGGGGGACCCCAGCATTTT	CAISADGGPQHF
once	.	TRBV6-1	13	TRBJ1-1	TGTGCCAGCAGTCCCACAGGCGTCACTGAAGCTTTCTTT	CASSPTGVTEAFF